This TCR beta chain was recovered during a study of metastatic and nonmetastatic thyroid tumors. Whole-study context: Repertoires from malignant and benign thyroid patients were compared across blood and tumor or nodule tissue.

Study-wide results and caveats: In blood and tumor, TCR beta diversity was reportedly significantly higher in malignant thyroid tumors than in benign nodules.

As originally analysed: It was from CDR3 differences across clinicopathological groups that a distant-metastasis classifier for papillary thyroid cancer was built. TCRdb reprocessed the PCR reads using MiXCR. The authors' filters were not applied to this entry. The repertoire has around 30,000 clones, 10% to 12% of them found once; the top ten carry more than 15%. Every patient was untreated before thyroid surgery. This clone was observed many times. Its antigen is unknown. Per germline, CDR1 LGHNA and CDR2 YSLEER. V was trimmed by 0 bases and J by 5 bases, leaving 18 bases between them. CDR3 length equals 17 residues.

V usage is TRBV4-3 and J usage is TRBJ2-3; D possibly corresponds to TRBD2 (7 bases). The receptor's source is a female donor with papillary thyroid cancer or a benign thyroid nodule (not recorded which). Some clones in this sample may be carry-over from other donors' samples. Sequencing input: blood. The CDR3 DNA follows: TGCGCCAGCAGCCAAGAAGGGGGAGGGCGGTGGGGAGATACGCAGTATTTT. Amino acids: CASSQEGGGRWGDTQYF.